One T cell receptor (beta chain) is described in this entry. These data originate in a study of long-term antiretroviral therapy in people with HIV. The overall study: In the earliest collections, sampling predates the 2015 immediate-ART recommendation by about a decade.

Survey level was the resolution at which the v3.0 immunoSEQ assay ran. Profiled with immunoSEQ multiplex PCR; TCRdb holds only in-frame clones, not every one. The sample gives around 20,000 clones, over 65% of which show up once; 13% to 15% is in the top ten. The CDR3 has 13 residues. Germline assignment: CDR1 SGHNT and CDR2 YENEEA. V was pared by 5 bases and J by 5 bases, with 9 bases between. The chain couples TRBV11-3 to TRBJ2-2; D unresolved. The sample was unsorted PBMCs, taken 0.5 years before starting antiretroviral therapy. The receptor was isolated from a woman aged 45-65 years with HIV. The CDR3 region is CASSPGRTGELFF. The CDR3 DNA reads as TGTGCCAGCAGCCCAGGACGGACCGGGGAGCTGTTTTTT.